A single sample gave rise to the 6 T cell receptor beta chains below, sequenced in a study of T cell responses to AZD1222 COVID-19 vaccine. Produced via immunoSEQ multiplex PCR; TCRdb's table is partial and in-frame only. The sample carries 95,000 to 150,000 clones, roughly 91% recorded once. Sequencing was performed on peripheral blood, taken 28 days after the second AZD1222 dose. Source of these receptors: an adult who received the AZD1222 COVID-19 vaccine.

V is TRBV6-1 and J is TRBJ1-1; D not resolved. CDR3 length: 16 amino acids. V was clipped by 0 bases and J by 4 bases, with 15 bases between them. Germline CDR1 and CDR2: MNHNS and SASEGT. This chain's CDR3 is CASSEARYSSSTEAFF. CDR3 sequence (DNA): TGTGCCAGCAGTGAAGCGCGGTATAGTAGTTCCACTGAAGCTTTCTTT.

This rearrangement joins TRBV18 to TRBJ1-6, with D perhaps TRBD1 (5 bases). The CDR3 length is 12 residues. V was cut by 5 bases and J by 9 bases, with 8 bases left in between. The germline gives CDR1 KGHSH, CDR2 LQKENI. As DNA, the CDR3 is TGTGCCAGCTCATTTCAGGGTTCACCCCTCCACTTT. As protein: CASSFQGSPLHF. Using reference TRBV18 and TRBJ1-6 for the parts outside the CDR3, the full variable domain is NAGVMQNPRHLVRRRGQEARLRCSPMKGHSHVYWYRQLPEEGLKFMVYLQKENIIDESGMPKERFSAEFPKEGPSILRIQQVVRGDSAAYFCASSFQGSPLHFGNGTRLTVT.

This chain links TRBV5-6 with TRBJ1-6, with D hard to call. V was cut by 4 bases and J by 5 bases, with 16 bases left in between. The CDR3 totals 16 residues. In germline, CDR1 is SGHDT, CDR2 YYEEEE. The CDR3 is CASSLSGPKDNSPLHF. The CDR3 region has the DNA TGTGCCAGCAGCCTATCTGGACCGAAGGATAATTCACCCCTCCACTTT.

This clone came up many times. DNA for the CDR3: TGCGCCAGCAGTCCGGGTGGTTCCTCGGCTGGGGCCAACGTCCTGACTTTC. Protein sequence: CASSPGGSSAGANVLTF. The chain has TRBV10-1 and TRBJ2-6, with D hard to call. Germline loops: CDR1 WNHNN, CDR2 SYGVQD (reference sequence). Trimming pared 5 bases from V and 2 bases from J, leaving 16 bases between. This CDR3 has 17 amino acids.

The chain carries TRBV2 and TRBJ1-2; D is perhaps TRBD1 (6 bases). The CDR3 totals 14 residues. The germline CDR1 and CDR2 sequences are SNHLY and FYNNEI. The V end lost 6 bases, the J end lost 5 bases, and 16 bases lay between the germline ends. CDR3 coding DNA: TGTGCCAGCAGCGACTATCAGACAGGTTATGGCTACACCTTC. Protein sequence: CASSDYQTGYGYTF. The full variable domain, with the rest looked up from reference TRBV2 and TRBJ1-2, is EPEVTQTPSHQVTQMGQEVILRCVPISNHLYFYWYRQILGQKVEFLVSFYNNEISEKSEIFDDQFSVERPDGSNFTLKIRSTKLEDSAMYFCASSDYQTGYGYTFGSGTRLTVV.

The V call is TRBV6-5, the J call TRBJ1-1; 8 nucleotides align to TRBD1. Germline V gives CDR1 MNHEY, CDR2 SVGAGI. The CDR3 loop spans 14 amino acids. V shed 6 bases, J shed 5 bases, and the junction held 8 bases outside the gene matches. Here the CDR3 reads CASRETGVGTEAFF. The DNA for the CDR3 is TGTGCCAGCAGGGAGACAGGGGTGGGTACTGAAGCTTTCTTT.